This T cell receptor beta chain was sequenced for a study of type 1 regulatory T cells. The germline CDR1 and CDR2 sequences are KGHDR and SFDVKD. Trimming pared 9 bases from V and 4 bases from J, leaving 24 bases between. The CDR3 is 17 residues long. In TCRdb, the reads were re-called with MiXCR into one record per CDR3 protein. The table has 14,000 to 15,000 distinct CDR3 sequences, roughly 13% seen once; the top ten hold 15%. On this clonotype itself: What it binds is not known.

The gene calls are TRBV24-1 and TRBJ2-1, with a tentative D call TRBD2 (6 bases). Sequencing input: cultured T cells, either the whole culture or a sorted T cell fraction (not recorded which). This TCR was sampled from a human donor in good health. CDR3 region: CATLRRELNLAYNEQFF. CDR3 DNA: TGTGCCACCCTAAGACGGGAGTTGAACCTCGCGTACAATGAGCAGTTCTTC.